The 7 T cell receptor beta chains below all came from one sample that was sequenced in a study of long-term antiretroviral therapy in people with HIV. Runs used v3.0 of the immunoSEQ assay and were done at survey level. Libraries were prepared by immunoSEQ multiplex PCR; TCRdb keeps only in-frame clonotypes and omits some of them. The table records 20,000 to 25,000 clones, 82% of them present only once. The starting material was unsorted PBMCs, obtained 0.5 years after starting antiretroviral therapy. The receptors were gathered from a man younger than 30 with HIV.

This rearrangement joins TRBV7-3 to TRBJ2-7, with D possibly being TRBD2 (6 bases). V was pared by 1 base and J by 7 bases, with 17 bases between. Germline V CDR1 and CDR2: SGHTA, FQGTGA. The CDR3 has 15 residues. CDR3 nucleotides: TGTGCCAGCAGCTTAATAGGCGGGGCGGCTGAGGAGCAGTACTTC. It codes for CASSLIGGAAEEQYF.

The gene calls are TRBV6-6 and TRBJ2-3, with D tentatively TRBD2 (5 bases). The CDR3 runs 14 residues. Trimming removed 7 bases from V and 4 bases from J, with 15 bases in between. Germline V gene lookup returns CDR1 MNHNY and CDR2 SVGAGI (reference sequence). CDR3 nucleotide sequence: TGTGCCAGCACCCGAGACTACGATCCAGATACGCAGTATTTT. Translated, it gives CASTRDYDPDTQYF.

This clone is judged medium-sized (0.01 to 0.1%). The chain joins TRBV27 to TRBJ1-2, with D unresolved. Germline assignment: CDR1 MNHEY and CDR2 SMNVEV (reference sequence). V lost 6 bases, J lost 6 bases, and 20 bases lay in between. The CDR3 consists of 15 residues. CDR3 protein: CASRLLGDVLDGYTF. CDR3 coding DNA: TGTGCCAGCAGGCTCTTAGGTGATGTACTTGATGGCTACACCTTC.

This sequence joins TRBV5-1 and TRBJ2-6; 7 bases fit TRBD2. CDR1 and CDR2 (germline): SGHRS, YFSETQ. J gave up 1 base and V 4 bases, and 8 bases lay outside the gene matches. CDR3 length: 17 amino acids. DNA for the CDR3: TGCGCCAGCAGCGTGGGAGGGATGGGATCTGGGGCCAACGTCCTGACTTTC. Amino acids: CASSVGGMGSGANVLTF.

The CDR3 here is CASGGTARYQPQHF. The CDR3 DNA follows: TGCGCCAGCGGAGGGACAGCTCGATATCAGCCCCAGCATTTT. V gene TRBV10-2 combines with J gene TRBJ1-5, with 7 bases that match TRBD1. In germline, CDR1 is WSHSY, CDR2 SAAADI. Trimming removed 8 bases from V and 5 bases from J; junction bases left unmatched: 9. The CDR3 consists of 14 residues.

This clone was recorded only once. The CDR3 here is CASNPREGRLNTEAFF. The CDR3 DNA reads TGTGCCAGCAACCCTAGAGAGGGGAGGTTGAACACTGAAGCTTTCTTT. The chain carries TRBV7-9 and TRBJ1-1; maybe TRBD1 (5 bases). Germline V gives CDR1 SEHNR, CDR2 FQNEAQ (reference sequence). V was pared by 7 bases and J by 0 bases, with 18 bases between. The CDR3 runs 16 residues.

CDR3 in amino acids: CASSVGGAGNEQYF. DNA of the CDR3: TGTGCCAGCAGCGTAGGGGGCGCTGGGAACGAGCAGTACTTC. V usage is TRBV9 and J usage is TRBJ2-7; a weak D match, TRBD1 (5 bases). The CDR3 covers 14 residues. V was pared by 0 bases and J by 5 bases, with 12 bases between. Germline lookup yields CDR1 SGDLS and CDR2 YYNGEE.